These T cell receptor beta chains were read from a single sample in a study of T cells in Graves' hyperthyroidism and ophthalmopathy. Each CDR3 protein is one row after TCRdb ran MiXCR on the multiplex PCR reads. This table has over 700,000 distinct CDR3 sequences, more than 30% appearing once. The sequencing sample was made of blood. The receptors originated from a man younger than 35 with Graves' hyperthyroidism. Each CDR3 is given with its conserved first and last residue.

CDR3aa	v_gene	j_gene
CASSPHPKESGANVLTF	TRBV14	TRBJ2-6
CASKEMNTEAFF	TRBV19	TRBJ1-1
CSVEEGSGYTEAFF	TRBV29-1	TRBJ1-1
CASVEDTQYF	TRBV7-2	TRBJ2-3
CSVRTGGTEAF	TRBV29-1	TRBJ2-6
CASSQPSTGTEAFF	TRBV19	TRBJ1-1
CASSSNYYTGELFF	TRBV11-3	TRBJ2-2
CSVSTGDYGYTF	TRBV29-1	TRBJ1-2
CASSLGQGDPGYTF	TRBV5-1	TRBJ1-2
CASSEFPYEQYF	TRBV25-1	TRBJ2-7
CASSTLGQPQHF	TRBV10-3	TRBJ1-5
CASSLALGGSPLHF	TRBV7-2	TRBJ1-6
CASSLKGLATNEKLFF	TRBV7-2	TRBJ1-4
CASSPRGGLIHEQYF	TRBV19	TRBJ2-7
CASSPTGGYTGELFF	TRBV7-3	TRBJ2-2
CSALRQGSSYEQYF	TRBV20-1	TRBJ2-7
CASSDSDWGLNTEAFF	TRBV25-1	TRBJ1-1
CASSGDRDGTQYF	TRBV9	TRBJ2-5
CASGTGGLDTEAFF	TRBV19	TRBJ1-1
CASSSAQGHGDYGYTF	TRBV5-1	TRBJ1-2
CGVRGDTQYF	TRBV2	TRBJ2-3
CASTRGNGYGYTF	TRBV6-5	TRBJ1-2